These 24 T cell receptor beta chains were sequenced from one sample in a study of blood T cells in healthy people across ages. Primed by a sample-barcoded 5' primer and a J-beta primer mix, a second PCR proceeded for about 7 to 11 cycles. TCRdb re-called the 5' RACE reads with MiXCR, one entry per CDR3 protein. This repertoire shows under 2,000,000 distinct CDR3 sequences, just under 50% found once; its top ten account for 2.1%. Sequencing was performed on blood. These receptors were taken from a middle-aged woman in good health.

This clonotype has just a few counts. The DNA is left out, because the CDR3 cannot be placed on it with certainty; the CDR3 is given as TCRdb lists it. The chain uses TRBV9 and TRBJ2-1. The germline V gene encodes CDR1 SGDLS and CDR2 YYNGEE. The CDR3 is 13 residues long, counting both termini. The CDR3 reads CASSVGDGSPKFF.

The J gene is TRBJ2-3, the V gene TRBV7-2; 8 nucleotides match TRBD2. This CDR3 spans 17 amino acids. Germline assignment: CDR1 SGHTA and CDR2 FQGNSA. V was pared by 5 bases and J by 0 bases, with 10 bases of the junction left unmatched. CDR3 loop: CASSRGPSGPSTDTQYF. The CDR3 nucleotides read TGTGCCAGCAGCCGGGGCCCTAGCGGGCCTAGCACAGATACGCAGTATTTT.

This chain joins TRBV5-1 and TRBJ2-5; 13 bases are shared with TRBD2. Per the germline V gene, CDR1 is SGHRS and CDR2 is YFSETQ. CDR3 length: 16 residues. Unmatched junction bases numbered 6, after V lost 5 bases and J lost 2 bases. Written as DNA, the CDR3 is TGCGCCAGCAGGGACGGGACTAGCGGGGCTCAAGAGACCCAGTACTTC. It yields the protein CASRDGTSGAQETQYF.

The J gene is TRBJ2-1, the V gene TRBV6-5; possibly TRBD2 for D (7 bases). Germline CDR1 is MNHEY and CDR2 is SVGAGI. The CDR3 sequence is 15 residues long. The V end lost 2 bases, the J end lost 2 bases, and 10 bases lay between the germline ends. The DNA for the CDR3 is TGTGCCAGCAGTTACGAGGGGGGGGCCTACAATGAGCAGTTCTTC. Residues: CASSYEGGAYNEQFF.

CDR3 in DNA: TGCAGTGCGAGTGACTATGGGGCTACGACTAGCACAGATACGCAGTATTTT. Amino acid sequence: CSASDYGATTSTDTQYF. The rearrangement joins TRBV20-1 to TRBJ2-3; D possibly uses TRBD1 or TRBD2 (5 bases each). The CDR3 covers 17 residues. Germline V gene lookup returns CDR1 DFQATT and CDR2 SNEGSKA (reference sequence). V was cut by 6 bases and J by 0 bases, with 22 bases left in between.

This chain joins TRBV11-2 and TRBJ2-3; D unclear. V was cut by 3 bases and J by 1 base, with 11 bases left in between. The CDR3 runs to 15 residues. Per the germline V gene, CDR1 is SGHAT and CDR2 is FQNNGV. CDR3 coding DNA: TGTGCCAGCAGCTTGGTCTGGGCAGGCACAGATACGCAGTATTTT. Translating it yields CASSLVWAGTDTQYF.

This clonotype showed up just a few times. The CDR3 loop is CASGQSEETQYF. Here the CDR3 DNA reads TGTGCCAGCGGACAGTCAGAAGAGACCCAGTACTTC. The chain links TRBV28 to TRBJ2-5, with a possible D match to TRBD1 (6 bases). In germline, CDR1 is MDHEN, CDR2 SYDVKM. The CDR3 runs 12 residues. With 8 bases removed from V and 3 bases from J, the gap between germline ends came to 10 bases.

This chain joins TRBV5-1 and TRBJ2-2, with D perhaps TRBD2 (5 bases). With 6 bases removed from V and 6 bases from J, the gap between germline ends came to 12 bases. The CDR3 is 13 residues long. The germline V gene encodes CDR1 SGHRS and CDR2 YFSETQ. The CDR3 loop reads CASTIQEAGELFF. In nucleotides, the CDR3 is TGCGCCAGCACCATCCAGGAGGCCGGGGAGCTGTTTTTT.

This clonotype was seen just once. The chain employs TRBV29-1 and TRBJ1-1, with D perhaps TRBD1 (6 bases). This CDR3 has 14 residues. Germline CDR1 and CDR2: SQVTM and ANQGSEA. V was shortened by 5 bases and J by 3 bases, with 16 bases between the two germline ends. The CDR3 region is CSVPGVGPYTEAFF. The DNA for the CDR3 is TGCAGCGTTCCAGGGGTGGGGCCGTACACTGAAGCTTTCTTT.

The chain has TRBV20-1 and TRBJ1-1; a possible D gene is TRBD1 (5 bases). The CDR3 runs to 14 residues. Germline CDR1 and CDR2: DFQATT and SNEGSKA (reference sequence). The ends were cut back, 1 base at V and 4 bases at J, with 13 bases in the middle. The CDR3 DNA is TGCAGTGCTAGAGCTCACTTGGGGGTCACTGAAGCTTTCTTT. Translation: CSARAHLGVTEAFF.

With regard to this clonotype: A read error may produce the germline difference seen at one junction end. CDR3 region: CASSSGTVGRLNYDYTF. The CDR3 DNA reads TGCGCCAGCAGCTCCGGGACAGTCGGTCGGTTGAACTATGACTACACCTTC. This sequence joins TRBV5-1 and TRBJ1-2; 7 bases line up with TRBD1. Germline assignment: CDR1 SGHRS and CDR2 YFSETQ. The CDR3 contains 17 residues.

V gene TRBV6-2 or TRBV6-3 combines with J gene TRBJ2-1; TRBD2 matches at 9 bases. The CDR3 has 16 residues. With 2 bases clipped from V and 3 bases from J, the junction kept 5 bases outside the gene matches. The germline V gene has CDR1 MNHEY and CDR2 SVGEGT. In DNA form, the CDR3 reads TGTGCCAGCAGTTACGAGGGCGGGGGGGTCTACAATGAGCAGTTCTTC. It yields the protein CASSYEGGGVYNEQFF.

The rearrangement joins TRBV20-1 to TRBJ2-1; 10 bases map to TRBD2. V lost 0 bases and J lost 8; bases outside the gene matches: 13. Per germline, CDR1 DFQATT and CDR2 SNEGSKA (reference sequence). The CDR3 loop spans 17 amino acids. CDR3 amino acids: CSARDEKRGGRKDEQFF. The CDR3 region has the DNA TGCAGTGCTAGAGATGAAAAGCGGGGGGGCCGAAAGGATGAGCAGTTCTTC.

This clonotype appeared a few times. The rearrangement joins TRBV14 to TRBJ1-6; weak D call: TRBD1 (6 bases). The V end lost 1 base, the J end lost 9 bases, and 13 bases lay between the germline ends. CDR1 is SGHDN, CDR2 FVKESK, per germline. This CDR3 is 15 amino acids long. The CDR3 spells CASSQGTGFLSPLHF. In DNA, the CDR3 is TGTGCCAGCAGCCAAGGAACAGGGTTTCTTTCACCCCTCCACTTT.

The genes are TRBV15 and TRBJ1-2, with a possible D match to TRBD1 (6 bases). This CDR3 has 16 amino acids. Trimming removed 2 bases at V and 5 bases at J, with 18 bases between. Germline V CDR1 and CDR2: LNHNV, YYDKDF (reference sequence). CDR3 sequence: CATSRSRQEETYGYTF. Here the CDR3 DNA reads TGTGCCACCAGCAGATCCAGACAGGAAGAAACTTATGGCTACACCTTC.

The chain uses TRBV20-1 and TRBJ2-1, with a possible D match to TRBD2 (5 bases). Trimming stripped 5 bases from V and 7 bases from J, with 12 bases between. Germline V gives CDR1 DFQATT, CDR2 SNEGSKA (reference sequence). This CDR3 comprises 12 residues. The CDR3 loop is CSAPERSNEQFF. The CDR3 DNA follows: TGCAGTGCTCCCGAGCGGTCGAATGAGCAGTTCTTC.

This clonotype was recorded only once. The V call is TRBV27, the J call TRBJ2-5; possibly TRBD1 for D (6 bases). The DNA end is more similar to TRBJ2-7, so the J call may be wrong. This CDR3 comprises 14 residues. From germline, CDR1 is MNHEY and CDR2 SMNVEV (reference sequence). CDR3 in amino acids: CASGRNRVRYEQYF. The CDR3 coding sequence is TGTGCCAGCGGAAGAAACAGGGTTCGGTACGAGCAGTACTTC.

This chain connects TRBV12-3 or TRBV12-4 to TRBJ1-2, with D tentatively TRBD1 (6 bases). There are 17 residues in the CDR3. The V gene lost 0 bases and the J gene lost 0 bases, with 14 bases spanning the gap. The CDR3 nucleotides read TGTGCCAGCAGTTTAGCGCTCCTGGGGGGCCCTAACTATGGCTACACCTTC. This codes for CASSLALLGGPNYGYTF.

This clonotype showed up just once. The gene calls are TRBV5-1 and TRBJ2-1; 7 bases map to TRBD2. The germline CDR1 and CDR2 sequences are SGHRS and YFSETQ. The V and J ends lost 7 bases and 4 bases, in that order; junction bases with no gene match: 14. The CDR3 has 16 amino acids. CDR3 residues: CASGQSTGLKYNEQFF. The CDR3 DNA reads TGCGCCAGCGGCCAATCAACGGGACTAAAATACAATGAGCAGTTCTTC.

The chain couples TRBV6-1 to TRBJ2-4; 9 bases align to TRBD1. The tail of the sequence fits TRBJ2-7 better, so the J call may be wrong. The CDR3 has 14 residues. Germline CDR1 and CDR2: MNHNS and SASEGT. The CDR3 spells CASSEGQGIYEQYF. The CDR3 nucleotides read TGTGCCAGCAGTGAGGGACAGGGAATCTACGAGCAGTACTTC.

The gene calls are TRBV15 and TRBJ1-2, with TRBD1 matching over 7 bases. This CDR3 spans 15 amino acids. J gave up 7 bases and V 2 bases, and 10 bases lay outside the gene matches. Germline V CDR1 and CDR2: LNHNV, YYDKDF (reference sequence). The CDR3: CATSRPGQTPFGYTF. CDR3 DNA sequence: TGTGCCACCAGCAGACCGGGACAGACCCCTTTTGGCTACACCTTC.

The CDR3 loop reads CASSFGEGSRYTF. In nucleotides, the CDR3 is TGTGCCAGCAGCTTCGGGGAGGGATCGCGCTACACCTTC. The chain combines TRBV7-9 with TRBJ1-2, with no clear D. CDR3 size: 13 residues. Germline assignment: CDR1 SEHNR and CDR2 FQNEAQ (reference sequence). Between the trimmed V and J ends, which lost 3 bases and 9 bases, there was a span of 14 bases.

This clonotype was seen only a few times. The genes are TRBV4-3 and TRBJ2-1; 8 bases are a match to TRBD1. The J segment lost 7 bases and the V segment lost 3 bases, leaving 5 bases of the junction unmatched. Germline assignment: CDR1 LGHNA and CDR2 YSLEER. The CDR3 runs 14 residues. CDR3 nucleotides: TGCGCCAGCAGCCATGGGACAGGCGTAAATGAGCAGTTCTTC. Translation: CASSHGTGVNEQFF.

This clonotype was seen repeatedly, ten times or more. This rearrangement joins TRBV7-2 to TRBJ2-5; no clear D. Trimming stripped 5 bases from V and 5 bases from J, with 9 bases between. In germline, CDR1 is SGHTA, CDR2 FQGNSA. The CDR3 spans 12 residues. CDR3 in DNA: TGTGCCAGCAGCCGCCATAGTGAGACCCAGTACTTC. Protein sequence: CASSRHSETQYF.